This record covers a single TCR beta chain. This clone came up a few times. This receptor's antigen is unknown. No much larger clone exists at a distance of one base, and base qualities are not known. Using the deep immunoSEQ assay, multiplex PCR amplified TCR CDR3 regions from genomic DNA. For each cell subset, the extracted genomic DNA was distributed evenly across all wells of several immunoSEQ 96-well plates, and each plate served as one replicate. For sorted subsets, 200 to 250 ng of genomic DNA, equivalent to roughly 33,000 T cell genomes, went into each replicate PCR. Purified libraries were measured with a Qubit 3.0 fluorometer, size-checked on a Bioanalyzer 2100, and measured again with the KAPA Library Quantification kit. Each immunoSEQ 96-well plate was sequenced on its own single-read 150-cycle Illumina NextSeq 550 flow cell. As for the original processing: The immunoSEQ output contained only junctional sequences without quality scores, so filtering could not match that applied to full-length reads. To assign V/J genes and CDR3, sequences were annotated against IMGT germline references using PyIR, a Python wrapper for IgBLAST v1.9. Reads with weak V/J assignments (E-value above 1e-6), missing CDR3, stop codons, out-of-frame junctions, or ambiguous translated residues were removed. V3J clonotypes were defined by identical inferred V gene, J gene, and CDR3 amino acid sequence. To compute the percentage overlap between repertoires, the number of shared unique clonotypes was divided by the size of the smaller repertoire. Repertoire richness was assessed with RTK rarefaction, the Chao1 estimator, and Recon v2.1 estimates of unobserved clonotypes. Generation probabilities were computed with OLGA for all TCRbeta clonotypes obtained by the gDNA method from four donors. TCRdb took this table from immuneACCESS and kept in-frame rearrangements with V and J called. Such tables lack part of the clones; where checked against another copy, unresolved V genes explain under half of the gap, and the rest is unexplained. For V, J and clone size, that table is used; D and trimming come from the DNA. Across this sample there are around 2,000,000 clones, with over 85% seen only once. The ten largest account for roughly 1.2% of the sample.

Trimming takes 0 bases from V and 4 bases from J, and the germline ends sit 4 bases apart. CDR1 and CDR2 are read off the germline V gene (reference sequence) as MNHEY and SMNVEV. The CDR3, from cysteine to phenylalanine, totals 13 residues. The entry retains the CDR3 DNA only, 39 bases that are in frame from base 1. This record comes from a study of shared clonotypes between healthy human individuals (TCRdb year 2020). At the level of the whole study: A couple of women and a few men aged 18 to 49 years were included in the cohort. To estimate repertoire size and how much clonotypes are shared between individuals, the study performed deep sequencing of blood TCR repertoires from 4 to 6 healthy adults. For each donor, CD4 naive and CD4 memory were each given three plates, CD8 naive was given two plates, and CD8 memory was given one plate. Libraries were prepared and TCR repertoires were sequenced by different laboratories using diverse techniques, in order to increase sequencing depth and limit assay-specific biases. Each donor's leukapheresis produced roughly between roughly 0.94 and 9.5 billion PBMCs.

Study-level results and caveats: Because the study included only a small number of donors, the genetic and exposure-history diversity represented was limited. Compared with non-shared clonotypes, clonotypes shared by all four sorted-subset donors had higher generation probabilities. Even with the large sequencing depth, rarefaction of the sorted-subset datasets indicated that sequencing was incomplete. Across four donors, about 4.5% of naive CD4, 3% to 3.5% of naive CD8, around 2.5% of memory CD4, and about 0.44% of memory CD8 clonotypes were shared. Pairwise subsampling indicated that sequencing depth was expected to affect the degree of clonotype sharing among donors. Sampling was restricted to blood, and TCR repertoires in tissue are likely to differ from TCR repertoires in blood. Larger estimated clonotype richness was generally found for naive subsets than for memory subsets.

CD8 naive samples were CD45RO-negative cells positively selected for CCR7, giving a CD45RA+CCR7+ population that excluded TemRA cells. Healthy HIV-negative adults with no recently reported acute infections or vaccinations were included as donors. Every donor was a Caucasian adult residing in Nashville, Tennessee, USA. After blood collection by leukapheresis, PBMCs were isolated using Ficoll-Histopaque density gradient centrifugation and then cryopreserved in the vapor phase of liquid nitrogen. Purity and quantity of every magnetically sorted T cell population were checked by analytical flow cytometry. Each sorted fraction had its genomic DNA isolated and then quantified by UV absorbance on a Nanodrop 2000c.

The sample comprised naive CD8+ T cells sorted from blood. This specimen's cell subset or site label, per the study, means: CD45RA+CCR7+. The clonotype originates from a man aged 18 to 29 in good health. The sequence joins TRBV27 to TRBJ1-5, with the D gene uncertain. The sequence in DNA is TGTGCCAGCAGTTTATCGGAGAATCAGCCCCAGCATTTT. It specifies CASSLSENQPQHF.